This T cell receptor beta chain originates from a study of cytomegalovirus exposure and HLA in healthy donors. Details on this clone: Its specificity is not known.

Primers: 60 Vbeta forward and 13 Jbeta reverse. Profiling relied on immunoSEQ multiplex PCR, and the TCRdb table lists in-frame clones only, not all of them. The repertoire includes more than 150,000 clones, less than 90% of them detected once, and more than 1.1% sits in the top ten. Broader study findings: Researchers reported that a few CMV-associated chains were confirmed in vitro as CMV antigen-specific. In a later analysis, TCR beta V- and J-gene trimming showed a link to a missense DCLRE1C variant. It is likely that the observed cluster of highly shared sequence variants was a sequencing artifact. Prior analysis indicated that the majority of TCR beta V segments exhibited productivity approximately 87% or approximately 30% of the time.

This CDR3 has 12 residues. V lost 10 bases and J 4 bases, leaving 11 bases between the germline ends. The germline V gene encodes CDR1 MNHEY and CDR2 SMNVEV (reference sequence). The J gene is TRBJ1-5, the V gene TRBV27; TRBD1 might be the D (5 bases). Sequencing was done on a sample of PBMCs. This receptor was taken from a girl aged 10 to 17 in good health and CMV-seropositive. CDR3 sequence: CATRRGNQPQHF. CDR3 coding DNA: TGTGCCACCCGACGGGGGAATCAGCCCCAGCATTTT.